This entry lists 15 T cell receptor beta chains sequenced from one sample in a study of blood T cells in healthy people across ages. Then a second PCR, running about 6 to 11 cycles, was carried out with a sample-barcoded 5' primer and a J-beta primer mix. TCRdb fed the 5' RACE reads into MiXCR, producing one record per CDR3 protein. The top ten clones hold 30% of a sample with 720,000 or so distinct CDR3 sequences, 35% to 50% of them seen once. Sequencing input: blood. The receptors were gathered from a man older than 75 in good health.

V is TRBV28 and J is TRBJ2-1; D unresolved. The CDR3 consists of 16 residues. The V gene lost 5 bases and the J gene lost 2 bases, with 16 bases spanning the gap. Germline loops: CDR1 MDHEN, CDR2 SYDVKM. CDR3 protein: CASSPVVGSAYNEQFF. The CDR3 DNA reads as TGTGCCAGCAGTCCAGTAGTGGGATCAGCCTACAATGAGCAGTTCTTC.

The chain is built from TRBV27 and TRBJ2-7, with 10 bases matching TRBD1. V was clipped by 1 base and J by 3 bases; unmatched bases: 6. The CDR3 is 16 residues long. Germline assignment: CDR1 MNHEY and CDR2 SMNVEV (reference sequence). Here the CDR3 reads CASSLFRDRGCYEQYF. CDR3 sequence (DNA): TGTGCCAGCAGTTTATTTCGGGACAGGGGTTGCTACGAGCAGTACTTC.

This clonotype was observed once. The chain employs TRBV3-1 and TRBJ1-1; D call uncertain. V was cut by 3 bases and J by 4 bases, with 9 bases left in between. CDR1 LGHDT and CDR2 YNNKEL come from the germline V gene (reference sequence). This CDR3 has 13 residues. For the CDR3, the DNA is TGTGCCAGCAGCCACCAAAGGACCACTGAAGCTTTCTTT. Translated, it gives CASSHQRTTEAFF.

CDR3 sequence: CASREFEVGADTQYF. The CDR3, as DNA: TGTGCCAGCAGGGAGTTTGAGGTCGGGGCAGATACGCAGTATTTT. The rearrangement joins TRBV2 to TRBJ2-3; tentative D call: TRBD2 (5 bases). The CDR3 runs to 15 residues. Trimming removed 6 bases at V and 4 bases at J, with 17 bases between. CDR1 SNHLY and CDR2 FYNNEI come from the germline V gene.

The chain combines TRBV5-1 with TRBJ2-5, with TRBD1 as a possible D gene (6 bases). The tail of the sequence fits TRBJ2-7 better, so the J call may be wrong. Germline CDR1 reads SGHRS; CDR2 reads YFSETQ. The length of the CDR3 is 14 residues. The CDR3 sequence is CASSLGTAKYEQYF. The CDR3 DNA reads TGCGCCAGCAGCTTGGGGACAGCGAAATACGAGCAGTACTTC.

This clonotype was observed many times. V gene TRBV29-1 combines with J gene TRBJ2-6; no reliable D call. The CDR3 consists of 16 residues. CDR1 and CDR2 (germline): SQVTM, ANQGSEA. V was pared by 7 bases and J by 4 bases, with 20 bases between. Here the CDR3 DNA reads TGCAGCGCATTGAGTTTGGGTTTCGGCGGGGCCAACGTCCTGACTTTC. It encodes CSALSLGFGGANVLTF.

This clonotype showed up just a few times. The chain recombines TRBV6-2 or TRBV6-3 with TRBJ2-7; D is possibly TRBD2 (6 bases). The germline gives CDR1 MNHEY, CDR2 SVGEGT. V was trimmed by 6 bases and J by 5 bases, leaving 14 bases between them. The CDR3 sequence is 13 residues long. DNA for the CDR3: TGTGCCAGCAGCTACCACACTAGCAACGAGCAGTACTTC. Translating gives CASSYHTSNEQYF.

This clonotype was seen a handful of times. This chain joins TRBV27 and TRBJ2-4, with 9 nucleotides matching TRBD2. The V segment lost 3 bases and the J segment 5 bases; nucleotides outside the gene matches: 8. This CDR3 spans 16 amino acids. The germline V gene has CDR1 MNHEY and CDR2 SMNVEV (reference sequence). CDR3 coding DNA: TGTGCCAGCAGTTTTCGGGCGGGGGGGCCCCAAAACATTCAGTACTTC. This translates into CASSFRAGGPQNIQYF.

This clonotype was recorded a few times. This rearrangement joins TRBV7-6 to TRBJ2-1; 14 bases are a match to TRBD2. CDR3 size: 18 residues. Germline V gene data show CDR1 as SGHVS and CDR2 as FNYEAQ. The trim removed 1 base at V and 4 bases at J, leaving 6 bases unmatched. CDR3 residues: CASSLVGTSGGMYNEQFF. CDR3 nucleotide sequence: TGTGCCAGCAGCTTAGTCGGGACTAGCGGGGGCATGTACAATGAGCAGTTCTTC.

This clonotype was observed a few times. V usage is TRBV7-2 and J usage is TRBJ2-1; TRBD1 matches 7 bases. The V gene's germline CDR1 is SGHTA and CDR2 FQGNSA. With V trimmed by 5 bases and J by 6 bases, 7 bases remained unmatched. The CDR3 sequence is 14 residues long. CDR3 sequence (DNA): TGTGCCAGCAGCCCTGTGAGGGGGCCCAATGAGCAGTTCTTC. Translating it yields CASSPVRGPNEQFF.

This clonotype was counted only a few times. This chain uses TRBV20-1 with TRBJ2-3; 11 nucleotides line up with TRBD2. After removal of 6 bases from V and 5 bases from J, the junction contained 7 bases not matched to a gene. This CDR3 has 14 amino acids. CDR1 and CDR2 (germline): DFQATT, SNEGSKA (reference sequence). The CDR3 DNA reads as TGCAGTGCCCCTCGCGGGACTAGCGGAGATACGCAGTATTTT. Protein sequence: CSAPRGTSGDTQYF.

The J gene is TRBJ2-3, the V gene TRBV10-3, with TRBD1 matching over 8 bases. Germline V gives CDR1 ENHRY, CDR2 SYGVKD. The trim removed 0 bases at V and 7 bases at J, leaving 3 bases unmatched. The CDR3 sequence is 14 residues long. The CDR3 protein is CAISESGRGHTQYF. In DNA form, the CDR3 reads TGTGCCATCAGTGAGTCTGGCAGGGGGCATACGCAGTATTTT.

This chain joins TRBV10-1 and TRBJ1-1; maybe TRBD1 (5 bases). This CDR3 spans 13 amino acids. V gave up 4 bases and J gave up 5 bases, with 11 bases separating them. Germline V gene sequence: CDR1 WNHNN, CDR2 SYGVQD (reference sequence). CDR3 region: CASSAGVETEAFF. CDR3 nucleotides: TGCGCCAGCAGTGCGGGGGTGGAGACTGAAGCTTTCTTT.

This rearrangement joins TRBV4-1 to TRBJ2-1; D uncertain. The CDR3 spans 16 residues. Germline values: CDR1 MGHRA, CDR2 YSYEKL. The ends were cut back, 5 bases at V and 0 bases at J, with 14 bases in the middle. In DNA form, the CDR3 reads TGCGCCAGCAGCTCCATCCGGGCAACCTCCTACAATGAGCAGTTCTTC. This sequence encodes CASSSIRATSYNEQFF.

This clonotype occurred once. The chain is built from TRBV20-1 and TRBJ2-3; a weak D match, TRBD2 (5 bases). Per germline, CDR1 DFQATT and CDR2 SNEGSKA (reference sequence). Trimming removed 7 bases at V and 6 bases at J, with 17 bases between. The CDR3 length is 13 residues. The CDR3 is CSVVGVVGDTQYF. CDR3 sequence (DNA): TGCAGTGTGGTCGGGGTCGTGGGGGATACGCAGTATTTT.